Listed below are T cell receptor beta chains from one sample, sequenced in a study of T cell responses to AZD1222 COVID-19 vaccine. The method was immunoSEQ multiplex PCR; TCRdb's version includes in-frame clones alone and lacks a portion of them. This sample has 87,000 or so clones; roughly 89% occur once, and the top ten carry about 3.7%. The starting material was peripheral blood, obtained on day 0 of AZD1222 vaccination. The origin of the receptors is an adult in good health. Both conserved end residues are part of each CDR3. The D gene is left open where the match is weak. Expanded clones get a size class; other rows say once, few or many, or leave the size out.

V gene: TRBV2; D gene: TRBD1; J gene: TRBJ1-1; clone size: NA; CDR3 protein: CASSTGLNTEAFF; CDR3 DNA: TGTGCCAGCTCGACAGGGCTAAACACTGAAGCTTTCTTT
V gene: TRBV29-1; D gene: TRBD1; J gene: TRBJ1-2; clone size: NA; CDR3 protein: CSVEATGGGYGYTF; CDR3 DNA: TGCAGCGTTGAAGCGACAGGGGGCGGGTATGGCTACACCTTC
V gene: TRBV7-2; D gene: NA; J gene: TRBJ1-2; clone size: NA; CDR3 protein: CASSLGDYGYTF; CDR3 DNA: TGTGCCAGCAGCTTGGGGGACTATGGCTACACCTTC
V gene: TRBV4-3; D gene: TRBD1; J gene: TRBJ1-5; clone size: once; CDR3 protein: CASSQDVGQGEQPQHF; CDR3 DNA: TGCGCCAGCAGCCAAGATGTGGGACAGGGGGAACAGCCCCAGCATTTT
V gene: TRBV27; D gene: NA; J gene: TRBJ1-1; clone size: few; CDR3 protein: CASSSSGGIEAFF; CDR3 DNA: TGTGCCAGCAGTTCGTCAGGAGGGATTGAAGCTTTCTTT
V gene: TRBV21-1; D gene: NA; J gene: TRBJ1-3; clone size: NA; CDR3 protein: CASRPLQGAQDTIYF; CDR3 DNA: TGTGCCAGCAGGCCCCTTCAGGGGGCGCAGGACACCATATATTTT
V gene: TRBV5-1; D gene: NA; J gene: TRBJ1-5; clone size: NA; CDR3 protein: CASSLNLEGNQPQHF; CDR3 DNA: TGCGCCAGCAGCTTGAATTTGGAGGGGAATCAGCCCCAGCATTTT
V gene: TRBV6-5; D gene: NA; J gene: TRBJ1-3; clone size: NA; CDR3 protein: CANLGWGSGGNTIYF; CDR3 DNA: TGTGCCAACCTCGGGTGGGGGTCGGGTGGAAACACCATATATTTT
V gene: TRBV30; D gene: TRBD1; J gene: TRBJ1-1; clone size: NA; CDR3 protein: CAWSVQDGTAAFF; CDR3 DNA: TGTGCCTGGAGTGTACAGGACGGGACAGCAGCTTTCTTT
V gene: TRBV10-2; D gene: TRBD2; J gene: TRBJ2-1; clone size: NA; CDR3 protein: CASRFSGGAWEQFF; CDR3 DNA: TGCGCCAGCAGATTTAGCGGGGGGGCTTGGGAGCAGTTCTTC
V gene: TRBV2; D gene: NA; J gene: TRBJ2-7; clone size: NA; CDR3 protein: CASSERRGNYEQYF; CDR3 DNA: TGTGCCAGCAGTGAAAGGCGGGGAAACTACGAGCAGTACTTC
V gene: TRBV2; D gene: NA; J gene: TRBJ2-7; clone size: NA; CDR3 protein: CASSEEGAGSYEQYF; CDR3 DNA: TGTGCCAGCAGTGAAGAAGGGGCAGGGTCGTACGAGCAGTACTTC
V gene: TRBV27; D gene: TRBD1; J gene: TRBJ1-1; clone size: NA; CDR3 protein: CASSTDRGLGTEAFF; CDR3 DNA: TGTGCCAGCAGTACAGACAGGGGGCTCGGCACTGAAGCTTTCTTT
V gene: TRBV2; D gene: NA; J gene: TRBJ2-7; clone size: NA; CDR3 protein: CASSVQGRREQYF; CDR3 DNA: TGTGCCAGCAGTGTACAGGGTCGCCGCGAGCAGTACTTC
V gene: TRBV13; D gene: NA; J gene: TRBJ1-6; clone size: NA; CDR3 protein: CASSLEAGQNSPLHF; CDR3 DNA: TGTGCCAGCAGCTTAGAGGCAGGGCAGAATTCACCCCTCCACTTT
V gene: TRBV6-2/TRBV6-3; D gene: NA; J gene: TRBJ2-5; clone size: NA; CDR3 protein: CASSPWTRQETQYF; CDR3 DNA: TGTGCCAGCAGCCCTTGGACAAGACAAGAGACCCAGTACTTC
V gene: TRBV15; D gene: NA; J gene: TRBJ2-6; clone size: NA; CDR3 protein: CATSRDPLAFTDGANVLTF; CDR3 DNA: TGTGCCACCAGCAGAGATCCTTTGGCATTCACAGACGGGGCCAACGTCCTGACTTTC
V gene: TRBV29-1; D gene: NA; J gene: TRBJ1-2; clone size: once; CDR3 protein: CSAPEGSHGYTF; CDR3 DNA: TGCAGCGCCCCCGAGGGGTCACATGGCTACACCTTC
V gene: TRBV6-5; D gene: NA; J gene: TRBJ1-1; clone size: once; CDR3 protein: CASSYHVGGTEAFF; CDR3 DNA: TGTGCCAGCAGTTACCACGTCGGGGGCACTGAAGCTTTCTTT
V gene: TRBV7-2; D gene: NA; J gene: TRBJ1-5; clone size: NA; CDR3 protein: CASSLRGGNQPQHF; CDR3 DNA: TGTGCCAGCAGCCTTCGAGGGGGCAATCAGCCCCAGCATTTT
V gene: TRBV9; D gene: NA; J gene: TRBJ2-2; clone size: NA; CDR3 protein: CASSVESPRGGRDTGELFF; CDR3 DNA: TGTGCCAGCAGCGTCGAGTCCCCTCGTGGGGGGCGGGACACCGGGGAGCTGTTTTTT
V gene: TRBV5-1; D gene: TRBD2; J gene: TRBJ2-5; clone size: few; CDR3 protein: CASSQGLARETQYF; CDR3 DNA: TGCGCCAGCAGCCAGGGACTAGCTAGGGAGACCCAGTACTTC
V gene: TRBV6-5; D gene: NA; J gene: TRBJ1-4; clone size: NA; CDR3 protein: CASSYVYEGRWEKLFF; CDR3 DNA: TGTGCCAGCAGTTACGTCTACGAGGGGCGGTGGGAAAAACTGTTTTTT
V gene: TRBV5-1; D gene: NA; J gene: TRBJ2-5; clone size: NA; CDR3 protein: CASSRGTGETQYF; CDR3 DNA: TGCGCCAGCAGCCGGGGGACGGGAGAGACCCAGTACTTC
V gene: TRBV5-1; D gene: TRBD2; J gene: TRBJ2-5; clone size: NA; CDR3 protein: CASSLGIAGGSLETQYF; CDR3 DNA: TGCGCCAGCAGCTTGGGAATAGCGGGGGGGAGTCTGGAGACCCAGTACTTC
V gene: TRBV7-2; D gene: TRBD1; J gene: TRBJ1-1; clone size: NA; CDR3 protein: CASSLVGQGNTEAFF; CDR3 DNA: TGTGCCAGCAGCTTAGTGGGACAGGGGAACACTGAAGCTTTCTTT
V gene: TRBV28; D gene: TRBD1; J gene: TRBJ2-1; clone size: once; CDR3 protein: CASSPWTGLGSSYNEQFF; CDR3 DNA: TGTGCCAGCAGTCCATGGACAGGGTTGGGGAGCTCCTACAATGAGCAGTTCTTC
V gene: TRBV7-2; D gene: TRBD2; J gene: TRBJ2-3; clone size: NA; CDR3 protein: CASSRRLAGSTDTQYF; CDR3 DNA: TGTGCCAGCAGCCGGCGACTAGCGGGGAGTACAGATACGCAGTATTTT
V gene: TRBV21-1; D gene: NA; J gene: TRBJ1-3; clone size: NA; CDR3 protein: CASAKREADRGAGNTIYF; CDR3 DNA: TGTGCCAGCGCGAAACGTGAGGCGGACAGGGGAGCTGGAAACACCATATATTTT
V gene: TRBV12-3/TRBV12-4; D gene: NA; J gene: TRBJ2-1; clone size: NA; CDR3 protein: CASSFSDEQFF; CDR3 DNA: TGTGCCAGCAGTTTTAGCGATGAGCAGTTCTTC
V gene: TRBV3-1/TRBV3-2; D gene: NA; J gene: TRBJ2-5; clone size: NA; CDR3 protein: CASSHRGETQYF; CDR3 DNA: TGTGCCAGCAGCCATCGCGGGGAGACCCAGTACTTC
V gene: TRBV7-9; D gene: TRBD2; J gene: TRBJ2-3; clone size: NA; CDR3 protein: CASSLRTSGARNTQYF; CDR3 DNA: TGTGCCAGCAGCTTGCGGACTAGCGGGGCCCGGAATACGCAGTATTTT